This T cell receptor (beta chain) was recorded in a study of cytomegalovirus exposure and HLA in healthy donors. General study findings and limits: In vitro checks showed that a few CMV-associated chains really do target CMV antigens.

The PCR made use of 60 Vbeta and 13 Jbeta primers. Profiled with immunoSEQ multiplex PCR; TCRdb holds only in-frame clones, not every one. In the table there are more than 85,000 clones, roughly 85% of which are singletons. In its sample, this clone was seen once. Its antigen is unidentified. This CDR3 contains 14 residues. With 4 bases clipped from V and 5 bases from J, the junction kept 7 bases outside the gene matches. Germline CDR1 reads SGHTA; CDR2 reads FQGNSA. V gene TRBV7-2 combines with J gene TRBJ2-7; 8 bases map to TRBD1. Material for sequencing was PBMCs. The receptor comes from a man aged 40-55 years in good health and CMV-seronegative. The CDR3 loop is CASSYGQGKHEQYF. DNA of the CDR3: TGTGCCAGCAGCTATGGACAGGGTAAACACGAGCAGTACTTC.